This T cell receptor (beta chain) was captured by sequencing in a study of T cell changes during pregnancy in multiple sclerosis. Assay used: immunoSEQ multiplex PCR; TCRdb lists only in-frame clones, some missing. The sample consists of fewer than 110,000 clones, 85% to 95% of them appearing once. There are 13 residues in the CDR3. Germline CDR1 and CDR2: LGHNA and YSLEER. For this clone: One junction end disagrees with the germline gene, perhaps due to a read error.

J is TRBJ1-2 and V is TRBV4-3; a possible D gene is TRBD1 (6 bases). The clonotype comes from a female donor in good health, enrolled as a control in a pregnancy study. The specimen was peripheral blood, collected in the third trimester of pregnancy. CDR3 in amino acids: CASSQSLFGQLDF. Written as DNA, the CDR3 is TGCGCCAGCAGCCAATCCCTCTTTGGACAGCTCGACTTC.